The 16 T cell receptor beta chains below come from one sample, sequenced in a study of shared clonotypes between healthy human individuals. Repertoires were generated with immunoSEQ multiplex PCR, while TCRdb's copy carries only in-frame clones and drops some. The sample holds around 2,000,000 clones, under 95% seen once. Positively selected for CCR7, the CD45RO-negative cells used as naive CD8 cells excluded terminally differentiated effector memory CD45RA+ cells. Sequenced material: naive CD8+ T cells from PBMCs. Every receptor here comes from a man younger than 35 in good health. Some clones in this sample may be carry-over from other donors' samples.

This chain's CDR3 is CASSSSGRNNQPQHF. The DNA for the CDR3 is TGTGCCAGCAGTTCCTCGGGACGGAACAATCAGCCCCAGCATTTT. This chain links TRBV28 with TRBJ1-5; TRBD1 is a possible D gene (5 bases). The CDR3 totals 15 residues. With 4 bases removed from V and 3 bases from J, the gap between germline ends came to 13 bases. The V gene's germline CDR1 is MDHEN and CDR2 SYDVKM.

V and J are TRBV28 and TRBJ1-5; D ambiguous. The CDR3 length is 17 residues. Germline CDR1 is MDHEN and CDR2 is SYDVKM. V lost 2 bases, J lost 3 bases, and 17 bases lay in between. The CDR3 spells CASSLKVLVLSNQPQHF. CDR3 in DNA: TGTGCCAGCAGTTTAAAAGTATTGGTGCTGTCCAATCAGCCCCAGCATTTT.

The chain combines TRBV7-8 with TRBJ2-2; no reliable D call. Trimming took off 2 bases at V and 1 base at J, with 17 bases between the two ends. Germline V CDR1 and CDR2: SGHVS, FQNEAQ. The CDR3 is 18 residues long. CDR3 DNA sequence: TGTGCCAGCAGCTTAAACGTGTATAAGGGCCGGAACACCGGGGAGCTGTTTTTT. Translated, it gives CASSLNVYKGRNTGELFF.

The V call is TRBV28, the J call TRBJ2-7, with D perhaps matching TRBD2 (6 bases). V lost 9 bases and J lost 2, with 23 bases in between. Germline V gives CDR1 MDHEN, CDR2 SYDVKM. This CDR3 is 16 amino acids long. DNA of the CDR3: TGTGCCAGTTGTAAGACCAACCGGGACTCAGCCTACGAGCAGTACTTC. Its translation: CASCKTNRDSAYEQYF. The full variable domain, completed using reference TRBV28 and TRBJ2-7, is DVKVTQSSRYLVKRTGEKVFLECVQDMDHENMFWYRQDPGLGLRLIYFSYDVKMKEKGDIPEGYSVSREKKERFSLILESASTNQTSMYLCASCKTNRDSAYEQYFGPGTRLTVT.

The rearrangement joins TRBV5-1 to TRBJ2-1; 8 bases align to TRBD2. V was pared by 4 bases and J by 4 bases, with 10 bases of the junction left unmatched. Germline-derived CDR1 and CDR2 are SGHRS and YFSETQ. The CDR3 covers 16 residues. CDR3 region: CASSPLSGGTYNEQFF. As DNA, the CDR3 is TGCGCCAGCAGCCCTTTGTCGGGGGGGACTTACAATGAGCAGTTCTTC.

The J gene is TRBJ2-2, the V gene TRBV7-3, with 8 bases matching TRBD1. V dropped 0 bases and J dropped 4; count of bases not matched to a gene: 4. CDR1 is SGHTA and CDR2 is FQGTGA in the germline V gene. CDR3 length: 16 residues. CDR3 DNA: TGTGCCAGCAGCTTAACTCGCAGGGGGCGCACCGGGGAGCTGTTTTTT. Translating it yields CASSLTRRGRTGELFF. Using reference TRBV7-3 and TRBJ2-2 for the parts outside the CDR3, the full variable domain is GAGVSQTPSNKVTEKGKYVELRCDPISGHTALYWYRQSLGQGPEFLIYFQGTGAADDSGLPNDRFFAVRPEGSVSTLKIQRTERGDSAVYLCASSLTRRGRTGELFFGEGSRLTVL.

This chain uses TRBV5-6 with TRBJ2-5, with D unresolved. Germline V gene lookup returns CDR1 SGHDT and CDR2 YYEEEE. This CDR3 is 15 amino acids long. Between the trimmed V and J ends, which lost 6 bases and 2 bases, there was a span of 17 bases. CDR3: CASTPRGSTQETQYF. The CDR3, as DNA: TGTGCCAGCACCCCCCGTGGCAGTACTCAAGAGACCCAGTACTTC.

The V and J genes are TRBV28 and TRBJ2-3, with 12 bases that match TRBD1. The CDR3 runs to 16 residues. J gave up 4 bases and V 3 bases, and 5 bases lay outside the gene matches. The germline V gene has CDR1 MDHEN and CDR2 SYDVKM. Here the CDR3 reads CASSFSGTGGADTQYF. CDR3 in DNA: TGTGCCAGCAGTTTTTCTGGGACAGGGGGCGCAGATACGCAGTATTTT.

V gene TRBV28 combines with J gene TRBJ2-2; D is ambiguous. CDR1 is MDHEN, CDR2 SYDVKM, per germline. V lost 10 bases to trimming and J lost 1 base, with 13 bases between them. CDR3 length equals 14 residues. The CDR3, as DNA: TGTGCCACAAAGCAACATGGGAACACCGGGGAGCTGTTTTTT. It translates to CATKQHGNTGELFF.

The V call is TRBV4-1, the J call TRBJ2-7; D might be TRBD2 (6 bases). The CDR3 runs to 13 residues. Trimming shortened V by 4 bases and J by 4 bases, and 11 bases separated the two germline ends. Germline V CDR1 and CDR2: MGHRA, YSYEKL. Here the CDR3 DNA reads TGCGCCAGCAGCCCAGCGGAGGGGTACGAGCAGTACTTC. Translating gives CASSPAEGYEQYF.

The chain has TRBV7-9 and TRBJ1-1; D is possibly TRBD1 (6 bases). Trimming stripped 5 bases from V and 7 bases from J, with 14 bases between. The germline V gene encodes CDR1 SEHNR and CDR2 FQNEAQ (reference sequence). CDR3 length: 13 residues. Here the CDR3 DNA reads TGTGCCAGCAGCGCCGGACAGACCCATGAAGCTTTCTTT. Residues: CASSAGQTHEAFF.

The CDR3 reads CASSLGPRTVVGNTIYF. The CDR3 DNA follows: TGTGCCAGCAGCTTAGGCCCTCGGACAGTAGTAGGAAACACCATATATTTT. J is TRBJ1-3 and V is TRBV7-2; maybe TRBD1 (6 bases). V lost 1 base to trimming and J lost 4 bases, with 17 bases between them. The germline CDR1 and CDR2 sequences are SGHTA and FQGNSA. This CDR3 is 17 amino acids long.

CDR3 in DNA: TGTGCCAGCAGACAAACCCTAGCGGGAGGCCGGAATGAGCAGTTCTTC. Residues: CASRQTLAGGRNEQFF. This chain uses TRBV28 with TRBJ2-1, with 11 bases that match TRBD2. With 6 bases clipped from V and 7 bases from J, the junction kept 11 bases outside the gene matches. The CDR3 totals 16 residues. Germline V gives CDR1 MDHEN, CDR2 SYDVKM.

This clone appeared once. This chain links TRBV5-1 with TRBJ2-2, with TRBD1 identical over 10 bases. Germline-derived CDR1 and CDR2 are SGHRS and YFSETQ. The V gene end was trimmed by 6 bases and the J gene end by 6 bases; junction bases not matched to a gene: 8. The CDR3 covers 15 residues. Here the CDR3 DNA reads TGCGCCAGCAACAGGGGACAGGGGCTCGCCGGGGAGCTGTTTTTT. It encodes CASNRGQGLAGELFF.

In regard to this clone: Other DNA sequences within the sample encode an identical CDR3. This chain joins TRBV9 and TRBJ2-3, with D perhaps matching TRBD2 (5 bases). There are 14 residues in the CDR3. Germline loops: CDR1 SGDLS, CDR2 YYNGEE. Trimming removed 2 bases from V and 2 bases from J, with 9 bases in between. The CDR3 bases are TGTGCCAGCAGCGTCGGAGGTTCCACAGATACGCAGTATTTT. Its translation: CASSVGGSTDTQYF.

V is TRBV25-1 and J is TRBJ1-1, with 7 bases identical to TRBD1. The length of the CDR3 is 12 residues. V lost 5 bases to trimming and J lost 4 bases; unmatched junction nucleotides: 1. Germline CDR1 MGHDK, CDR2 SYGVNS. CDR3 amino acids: CASSQGGTEAFF. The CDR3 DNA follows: TGTGCCAGCAGTCAGGGGGGCACTGAAGCTTTCTTT.